The entry that follows covers one T cell receptor (beta chain) sequence. Combining a sample-barcoded 5' primer with a J-beta primer mix, a second PCR ran for roughly 7 to 11 cycles. TCRdb reprocessed the 5' RACE reads via MiXCR and lists one record per CDR3 protein. The table has roughly 800,000 distinct CDR3 sequences, 25% seen once. This sample is drawn from a study of blood T cells in healthy people across ages. Another study also made use of these data, one on T cells of mothers and their children. That publication notes: Thymic selection, a shaping force on TCR recombination output, acts similarly in related and unrelated pairs.

The material sequenced was blood. The receptor's source is a boy younger than 18 in good health.

The CDR3 DNA sequence: TGTGCCAGCAGCGAGGACAGGGATTACTACAATGAGCAGTTCTTC. This translates into CASSEDRDYYNEQFF. V and J are TRBV6-1 and TRBJ2-1, with 8 bases that match TRBD1. Losses at the gene ends were 6 bases for V and 3 bases for J; bases not matched to a gene: 7. This CDR3 is 15 amino acids long. The germline CDR1 and CDR2 sequences are MNHNS and SASEGT.